This T cell receptor beta chain was profiled in a study of cytomegalovirus exposure and HLA in healthy donors. The PCR employed 60 Vbeta primers together with 13 Jbeta primers. TCRdb's copy holds only in-frame clones and misses some; the assay was immunoSEQ multiplex PCR. Of about 98,000 clones in the sample, about 81% were seen once. Study-wide points: A missense DCLRE1C variant was associated with V- and J-gene trimming of TCR beta chains in a later analysis, and an independent cohort replicated the association. Associated with HLA alleles at 0.05 false discovery rate in a later analysis were about 17,000 TCR beta sequences. Most likely, a cluster of highly shared sequence variants arose as a sequencing artifact.

In the case of this clone: The antigen is undetermined.

The CDR3 runs to 15 residues. Germline CDR1 and CDR2: SGHVS and FNYEAQ. Trimming at V came to 4 bases and at J to 6 bases, leaving 4 bases not matched to a gene. Sequenced input: PBMCs. This TCR was sampled from a man aged 40-49 years in good health and CMV-seronegative. V gene TRBV7-6 combines with J gene TRBJ2-1, with 12 bases fitting TRBD2. DNA for the CDR3: TGTGCCAGCAGCTCCCGGACTAGCGGGGCCAATGAGCAGTTCTTC. Translating it yields CASSSRTSGANEQFF.